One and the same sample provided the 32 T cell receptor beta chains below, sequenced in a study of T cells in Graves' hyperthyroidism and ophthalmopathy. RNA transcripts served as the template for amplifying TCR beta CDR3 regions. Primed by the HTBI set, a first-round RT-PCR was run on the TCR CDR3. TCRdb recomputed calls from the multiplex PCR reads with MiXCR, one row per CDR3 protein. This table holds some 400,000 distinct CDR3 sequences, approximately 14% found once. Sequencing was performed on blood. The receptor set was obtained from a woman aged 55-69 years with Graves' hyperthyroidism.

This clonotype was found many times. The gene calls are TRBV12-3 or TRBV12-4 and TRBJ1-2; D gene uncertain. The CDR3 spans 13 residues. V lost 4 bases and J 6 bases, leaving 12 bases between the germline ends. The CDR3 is CASSYRVGNGYTF. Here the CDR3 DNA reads TGTGCCAGCAGTTATCGGGTGGGAAATGGCTACACCTTC.

CDR3 in DNA: TGCAGCGTTCCCCTGACTAGCGGGAGGCGTGAGACCCAGTACTTC. Amino acids: CSVPLTSGRRETQYF. The J gene is TRBJ2-5, the V gene TRBV29-1; 13 nucleotides match TRBD2. The V gene's germline CDR1 is SQVTM and CDR2 ANQGSEA. The CDR3 extends over 15 amino acids. V was pared by 5 bases and J by 5 bases, with 8 bases of the junction left unmatched.

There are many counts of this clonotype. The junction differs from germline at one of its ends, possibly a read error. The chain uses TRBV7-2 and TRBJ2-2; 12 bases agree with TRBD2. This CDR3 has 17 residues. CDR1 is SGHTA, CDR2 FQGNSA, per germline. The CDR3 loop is CASTLTSGRTNTGELFF. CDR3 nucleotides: TGTGCCAGCACCTTAACTAGCGGGAGGACTAACACCGGGGAGCTGTTTTTT.

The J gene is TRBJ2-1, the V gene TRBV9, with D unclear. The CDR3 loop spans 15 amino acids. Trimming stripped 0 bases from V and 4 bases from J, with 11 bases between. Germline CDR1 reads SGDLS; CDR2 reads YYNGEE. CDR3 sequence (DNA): TGTGCCAGCAGCGTAGCTCCGCGGAATTACAATGAGCAGTTCTTC. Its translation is CASSVAPRNYNEQFF.

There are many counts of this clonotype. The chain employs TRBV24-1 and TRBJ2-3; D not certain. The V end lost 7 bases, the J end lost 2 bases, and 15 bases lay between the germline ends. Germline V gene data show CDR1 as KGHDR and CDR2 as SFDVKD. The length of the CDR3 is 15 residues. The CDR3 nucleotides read TGTGCCACCAGCTTCGGCCCCAGCAACACAGATACGCAGTATTTT. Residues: CATSFGPSNTDTQYF.

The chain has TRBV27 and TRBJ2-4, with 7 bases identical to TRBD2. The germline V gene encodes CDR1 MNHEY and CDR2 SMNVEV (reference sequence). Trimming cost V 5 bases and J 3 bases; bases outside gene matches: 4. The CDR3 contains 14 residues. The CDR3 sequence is CASSHASGKNIQYF. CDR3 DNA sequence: TGTGCCAGCAGTCACGCTAGCGGCAAAAACATTCAGTACTTC.

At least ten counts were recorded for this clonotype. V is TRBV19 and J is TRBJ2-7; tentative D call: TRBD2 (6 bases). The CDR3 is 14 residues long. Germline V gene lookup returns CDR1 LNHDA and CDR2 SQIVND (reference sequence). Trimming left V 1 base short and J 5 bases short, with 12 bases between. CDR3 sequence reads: CASSIAREWNEQYF. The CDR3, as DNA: TGTGCCAGTAGTATAGCTCGGGAGTGGAACGAGCAGTACTTC.

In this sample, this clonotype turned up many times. As DNA, the CDR3 is TGTGCCAGCAGTGAAGCGCGGGGTGAGAGAGGCACTGAAGCTTTCTTT. Translation gives CASSEARGERGTEAFF. The chain couples TRBV2 to TRBJ1-1; D not resolved. The CDR3 totals 16 residues. Germline CDR1 is SNHLY and CDR2 is FYNNEI. V shed 0 bases and J shed 4 bases, with 15 bases lying between them.

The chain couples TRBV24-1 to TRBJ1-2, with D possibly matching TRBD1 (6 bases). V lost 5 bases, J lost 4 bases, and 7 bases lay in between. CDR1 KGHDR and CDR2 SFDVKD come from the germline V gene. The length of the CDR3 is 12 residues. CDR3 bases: TGTGCCACCAGTGGCAGGGGCTATGGCTACACCTTC. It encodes CATSGRGYGYTF.

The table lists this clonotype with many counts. Here the CDR3 reads CASSFLLARRADTQYF. Written as DNA, the CDR3 is TGTGCCAGCAGCTTTCTACTAGCCCGGCGGGCAGATACGCAGTATTTT. J is TRBJ2-3 and V is TRBV7-8, with a tentative D call TRBD2 (6 bases). Germline values: CDR1 SGHVS, CDR2 FQNEAQ. The CDR3 length is 16 residues. The germline V and J ends were trimmed by 3 bases and 4 bases, with 17 bases remaining between them.

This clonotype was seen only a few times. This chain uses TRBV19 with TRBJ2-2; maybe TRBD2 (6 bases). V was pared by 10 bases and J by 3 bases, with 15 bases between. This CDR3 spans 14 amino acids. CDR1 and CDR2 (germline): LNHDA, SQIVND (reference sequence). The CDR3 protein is CATIPRDYTGELFF. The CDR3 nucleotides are TGTGCCACAATCCCTAGGGACTACACCGGGGAGCTGTTTTTT.

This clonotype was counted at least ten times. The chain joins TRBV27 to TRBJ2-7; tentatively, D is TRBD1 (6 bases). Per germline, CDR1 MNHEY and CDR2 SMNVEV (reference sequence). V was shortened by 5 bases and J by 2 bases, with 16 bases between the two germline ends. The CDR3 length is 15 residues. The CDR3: CASSMTGFYPYEQYF. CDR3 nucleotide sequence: TGTGCCAGCAGTATGACAGGTTTCTATCCCTACGAGCAGTACTTC.

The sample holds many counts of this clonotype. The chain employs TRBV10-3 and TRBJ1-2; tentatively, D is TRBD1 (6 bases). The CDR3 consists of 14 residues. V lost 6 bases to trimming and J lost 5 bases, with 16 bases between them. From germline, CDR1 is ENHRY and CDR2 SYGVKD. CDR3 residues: CAIRDLTGKYGYTF. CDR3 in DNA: TGTGCCATCAGGGACCTAACAGGGAAATATGGCTACACCTTC.

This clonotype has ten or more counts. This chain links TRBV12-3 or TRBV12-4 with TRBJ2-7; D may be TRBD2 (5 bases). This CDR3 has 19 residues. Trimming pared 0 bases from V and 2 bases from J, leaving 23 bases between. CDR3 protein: CASSLAAGFLGLPTYEQYF. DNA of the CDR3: TGTGCCAGCAGTTTAGCTGCAGGCTTTCTAGGACTTCCCACCTACGAGCAGTACTTC.

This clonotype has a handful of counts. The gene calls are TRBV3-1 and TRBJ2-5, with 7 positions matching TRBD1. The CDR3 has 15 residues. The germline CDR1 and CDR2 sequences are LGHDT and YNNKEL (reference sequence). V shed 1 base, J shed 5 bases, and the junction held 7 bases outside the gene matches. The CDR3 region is CASSQGQGRGETQYF. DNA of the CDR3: TGTGCCAGCAGCCAAGGACAGGGAAGGGGGGAGACCCAGTACTTC.

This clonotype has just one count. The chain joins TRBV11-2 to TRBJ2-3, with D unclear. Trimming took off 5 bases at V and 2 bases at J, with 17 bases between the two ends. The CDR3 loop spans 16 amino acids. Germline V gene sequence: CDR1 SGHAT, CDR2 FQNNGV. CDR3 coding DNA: TGTGCCAGCAGCGCCTCCACTTGGCGGTTCACAGATACGCAGTATTTT. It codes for CASSASTWRFTDTQYF.

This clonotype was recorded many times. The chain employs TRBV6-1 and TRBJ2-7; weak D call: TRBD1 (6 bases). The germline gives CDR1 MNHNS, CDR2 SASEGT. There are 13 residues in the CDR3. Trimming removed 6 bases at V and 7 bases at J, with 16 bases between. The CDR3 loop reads CASRPGQLGEQYF. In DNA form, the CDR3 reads TGTGCCAGCAGGCCGGGACAACTGGGGGAGCAGTACTTC.

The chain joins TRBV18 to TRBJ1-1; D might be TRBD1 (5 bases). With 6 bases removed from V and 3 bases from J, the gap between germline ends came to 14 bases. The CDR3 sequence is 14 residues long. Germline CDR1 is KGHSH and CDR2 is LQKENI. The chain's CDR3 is CASSIGGGDTEAFF. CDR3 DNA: TGTGCCAGCTCCATTGGGGGAGGGGACACTGAAGCTTTCTTT.

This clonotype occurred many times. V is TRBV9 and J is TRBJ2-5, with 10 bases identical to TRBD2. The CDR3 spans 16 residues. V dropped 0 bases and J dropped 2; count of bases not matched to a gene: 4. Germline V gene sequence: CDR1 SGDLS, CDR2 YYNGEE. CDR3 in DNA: TGTGCCAGCAGCGTAGGACTAGCGGGTCCTCAAGAGACCCAGTACTTC. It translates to CASSVGLAGPQETQYF.

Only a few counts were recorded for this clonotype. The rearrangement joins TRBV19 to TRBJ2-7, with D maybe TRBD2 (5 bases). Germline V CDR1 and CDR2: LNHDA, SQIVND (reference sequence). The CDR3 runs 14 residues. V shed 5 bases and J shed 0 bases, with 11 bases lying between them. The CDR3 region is CASSRAGISYEQYF. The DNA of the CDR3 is TGTGCCAGTAGTCGGGCGGGTATCTCCTACGAGCAGTACTTC.

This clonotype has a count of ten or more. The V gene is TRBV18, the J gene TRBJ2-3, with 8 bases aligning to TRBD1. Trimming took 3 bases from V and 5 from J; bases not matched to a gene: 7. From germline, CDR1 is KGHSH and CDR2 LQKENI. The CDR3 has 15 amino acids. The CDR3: CASSPRTGNQDTQYF. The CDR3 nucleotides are TGTGCCAGCTCACCCAGGACAGGGAATCAAGATACGCAGTATTTT.

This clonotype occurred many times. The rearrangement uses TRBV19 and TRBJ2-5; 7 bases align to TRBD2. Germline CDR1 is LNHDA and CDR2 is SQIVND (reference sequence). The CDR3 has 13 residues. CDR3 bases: TGTGCTAGCCGGGGGGAGACGCAAGAGACCCAGTACTTC. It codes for CASRGETQETQYF.

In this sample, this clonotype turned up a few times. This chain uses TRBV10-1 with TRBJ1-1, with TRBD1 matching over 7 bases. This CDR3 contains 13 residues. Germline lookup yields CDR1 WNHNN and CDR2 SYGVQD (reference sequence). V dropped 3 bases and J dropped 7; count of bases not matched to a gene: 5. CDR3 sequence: CASSEGGAGEAFF. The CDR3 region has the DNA TGCGCCAGCAGTGAAGGGGGCGCGGGTGAAGCTTTCTTT.

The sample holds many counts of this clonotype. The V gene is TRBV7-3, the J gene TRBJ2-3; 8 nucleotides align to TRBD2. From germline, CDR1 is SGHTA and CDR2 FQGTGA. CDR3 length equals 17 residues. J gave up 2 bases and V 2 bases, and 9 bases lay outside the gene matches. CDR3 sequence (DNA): TGTGCCAGCAGCTTAGGGTCGGCGGGAGGAGCCACAGATACGCAGTATTTT. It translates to CASSLGSAGGATDTQYF.

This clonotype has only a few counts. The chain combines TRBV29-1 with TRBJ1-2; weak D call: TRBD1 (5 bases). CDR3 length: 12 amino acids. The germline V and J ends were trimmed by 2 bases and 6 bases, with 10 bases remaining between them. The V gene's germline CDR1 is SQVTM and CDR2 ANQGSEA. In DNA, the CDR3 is TGCAGCGTTGAACTTGAGGGGAATGGCTACACCTTC. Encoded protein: CSVELEGNGYTF.

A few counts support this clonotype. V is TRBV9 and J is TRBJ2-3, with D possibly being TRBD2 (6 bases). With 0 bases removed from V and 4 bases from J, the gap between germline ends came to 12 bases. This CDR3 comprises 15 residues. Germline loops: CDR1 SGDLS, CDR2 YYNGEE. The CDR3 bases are TGTGCCAGCAGCGTAGGTCGGGAGTGGGCAGATACGCAGTATTTT. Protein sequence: CASSVGREWADTQYF.

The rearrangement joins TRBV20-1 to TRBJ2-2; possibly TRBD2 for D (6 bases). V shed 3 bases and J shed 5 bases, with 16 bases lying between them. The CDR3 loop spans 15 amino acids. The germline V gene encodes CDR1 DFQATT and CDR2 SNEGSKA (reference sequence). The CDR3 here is CSARAVASVTGELFF. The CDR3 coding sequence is TGCAGTGCTAGGGCAGTGGCTAGCGTTACCGGGGAGCTGTTTTTT.

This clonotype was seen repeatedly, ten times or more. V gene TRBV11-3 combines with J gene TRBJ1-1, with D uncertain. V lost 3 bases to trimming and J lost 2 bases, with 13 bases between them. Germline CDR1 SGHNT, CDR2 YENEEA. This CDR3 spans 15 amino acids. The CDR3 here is CASSFEGNGNTEAFF. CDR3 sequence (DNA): TGTGCCAGCAGCTTTGAGGGTAATGGAAACACTGAAGCTTTCTTT.

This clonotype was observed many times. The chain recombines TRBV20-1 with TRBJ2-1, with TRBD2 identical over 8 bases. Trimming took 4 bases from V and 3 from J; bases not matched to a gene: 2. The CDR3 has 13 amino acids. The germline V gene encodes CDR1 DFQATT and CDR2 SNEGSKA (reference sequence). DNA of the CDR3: TGCAGTGCTAACGGGGGGGTCTACAATGAGCAGTTCTTC. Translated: CSANGGVYNEQFF.

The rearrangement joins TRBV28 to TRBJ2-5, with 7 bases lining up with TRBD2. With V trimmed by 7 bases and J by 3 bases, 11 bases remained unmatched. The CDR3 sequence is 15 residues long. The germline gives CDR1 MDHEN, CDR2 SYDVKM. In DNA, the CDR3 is TGTGCCAGCAATTCGGGGGGAAGGGTGGAAGAGACCCAGTACTTC. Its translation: CASNSGGRVEETQYF.

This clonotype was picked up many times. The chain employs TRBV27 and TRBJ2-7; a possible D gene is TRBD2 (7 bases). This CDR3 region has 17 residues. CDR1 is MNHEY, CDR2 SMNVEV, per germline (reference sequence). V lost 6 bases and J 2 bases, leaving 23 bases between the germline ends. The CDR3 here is CASSPVGGGGVTYEQYF. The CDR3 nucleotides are TGTGCCAGCAGCCCTGTGGGGGGGGGCGGGGTGACCTACGAGCAGTACTTC.

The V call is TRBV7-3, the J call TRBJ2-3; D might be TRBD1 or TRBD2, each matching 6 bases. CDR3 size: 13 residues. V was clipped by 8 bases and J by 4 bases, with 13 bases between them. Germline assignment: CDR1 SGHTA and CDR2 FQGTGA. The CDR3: CASWPGDSDTQYF. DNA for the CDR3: TGTGCCAGCTGGCCAGGGGACTCAGATACGCAGTATTTT.